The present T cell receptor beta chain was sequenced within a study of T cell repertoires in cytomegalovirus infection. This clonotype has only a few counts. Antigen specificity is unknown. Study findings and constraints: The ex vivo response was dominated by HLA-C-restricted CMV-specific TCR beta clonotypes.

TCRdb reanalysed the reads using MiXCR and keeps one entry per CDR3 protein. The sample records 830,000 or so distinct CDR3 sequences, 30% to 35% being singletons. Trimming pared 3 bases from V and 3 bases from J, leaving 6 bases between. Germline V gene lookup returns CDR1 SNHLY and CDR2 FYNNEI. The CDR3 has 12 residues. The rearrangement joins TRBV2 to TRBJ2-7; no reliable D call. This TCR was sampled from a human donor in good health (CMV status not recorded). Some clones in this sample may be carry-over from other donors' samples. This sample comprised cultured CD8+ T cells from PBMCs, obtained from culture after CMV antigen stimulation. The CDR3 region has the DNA TGTGCCAGCAGTGATACGGGCTACGAGCAGTACGTC. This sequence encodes CASSDTGYEQYV.